This TCR beta chain was observed in a study of PD-L1 blockade in urothelial cancer. Across the whole study: Median T cell yield from blood was about 150,000.

Sampling of each patient yielded between 1 and 8 specimens, collected pretreatment and on-treatment. The trim removed 11 bases at V and 0 bases at J, leaving 3 bases unmatched. The germline V gene encodes CDR1 MNHNY and CDR2 SVGAGI (reference sequence). The CDR3 extends over 13 amino acids. Each PCR received spiked synthetic TCR analog templates. Assay used: immunoSEQ multiplex PCR; TCRdb lists only in-frame clones, some missing. This table has 70,000 or so clones, roughly nine tenths appearing once. The specimen comprised PBMCs, sampled around atezolizumab (anti-PD-L1) treatment. The source is a man between 60 and 75 years old with urothelial cancer. The chain has TRBV6-6 and TRBJ2-2, with TRBD1 matching 7 bases. The CDR3 protein is CALRGPNTGELFF. For the CDR3, the DNA is TGTGCCCTGAGGGGGCCGAACACCGGGGAGCTGTTTTTT.